This T cell receptor beta chain was captured in a study of blood T cell repertoires in COVID-19. Whole-study context: From T cells, B-cell-depleted T cells, or PBMCs came the material, which was cDNA or gDNA.

The protocol was immunoSEQ multiplex PCR, while the TCRdb copy is restricted to in-frame clones and leaves out a portion. The sample holds some 240,000 clones, around 81% seen once. CDR3 length: 16 amino acids. The V gene's germline CDR1 is KGHDR and CDR2 SFDVKD. The V gene end was trimmed by 3 bases and the J gene end by 6 bases; junction bases not matched to a gene: 11. V usage is TRBV24-1 and J usage is TRBJ2-3; 7 positions match TRBD2. The sample consisted of peripheral blood. The clonotype comes from a woman aged 70-85 years with acute or convalescent COVID-19. The CDR3 DNA sequence: TGTGCCACCAGTGATCCTAGCGGCTCCGGGGCGGATACGCAGTATTTT. Amino acids: CATSDPSGSGADTQYF.